This T cell receptor beta chain comes out of a study of Ad26.COV2.S vaccination and SARS-CoV-2 variants (dated by TCRdb to 2020 to 2023). Study-wide context: Donors in the vaccine arm were drawn from COV1001, a phase I-IIa trial of Ad26.COV2.S in healthy adults that was multicentre, randomized, double-blind and placebo-controlled. Ad26.COV2.S was given intramuscularly at 5x10^10 or 1x10^11 viral particles, as a single shot or as two shots 56 days apart. Sequencing of the TCRbeta repertoire served to evaluate the specificity and breadth of SARS-CoV-2-reactive T cell receptors following Ad26.COV2.S vaccination. A total of 32 samples were included in the TCR-sequenced set, comprising about 20 Ad26.COV2.S vaccine recipients, 5 placebo recipients and 8 SARS-CoV-2 convalescent individuals. Trial participants were randomized into five groups of five: low-dose or high-dose Ad26.COV2.S given once or twice, or placebo on both occasions. Investigators did not know the trial group allocation while performing experiments and assessing outcomes. The paper as a whole reports these results and caveats: Spike-specific TCR breadth was higher in Ad26.COV2.S recipients than in placebo recipients (P = 0.0014). The authors noted that the TCR breadth and depth analyses may have underestimated total T cell responses. The study lacked the statistical power to compare responses across vaccine doses or regimens. Vaccine and placebo recipients had comparable non-spike TCR breadth, which fits with the vaccine containing only spike. After vaccination, substantial breadth of spike-specific CD8+ and CD4+ T cell responses was reported.

The immunoSEQ Assay was used to sequence TCRbeta CDR3 regions. After extraction, genomic DNA underwent amplification by bias-controlled multiplex PCR, followed by high-throughput sequencing. Per the original workflow: Collapsing and filtering of sequences were performed to quantify the absolute abundance of each unique TCRbeta CDR3 region. Usable DNA was measured by amplifying reference genes present in all nucleated cells, and TCRbeta template counts were normalized to that usable DNA to estimate T cell fraction. Repertoire TCRs were annotated as SARS-CoV-2-specific by exact matching of V gene, CDR3 amino acid sequence and J gene to a known reactive TCR set. The reference SARS-CoV-2 TCR set was derived from MIRA and filtered for enrichment in COVID-19-positive ImmuneCODE repertoires, a step that removed public or cross-reactive TCRs. Drawing on the MIRA antigens, annotated TCRs were analysed further at the level of specific ORF or position within ORF. Breadth was defined as annotated unique rearrangements over total unique productive rearrangements; depth was the summed frequency of those rearrangements. Group comparisons of TCR breadth used two-sided Wilcoxon rank-sum tests. The source is immuneACCESS, and TCRdb retained only in-frame sequences with V and J called. Part of the clones is not carried over; for the studies checked, unresolved V genes explain less than half of this, and the remainder is unexplained. For V, J and clone size, that table is used; D and trimming come from the DNA. This sample lists over 250,000 clones; approximately 89% were detected once. About 3.1% of the sample belongs to the ten largest clones.

What the treatment or condition label conveys for this sample: over 15 received Ad26.COV2.S at low or high dose, single or two shots; roughly five received placebo; per-sample allocation not given. Repertoires of vaccine and placebo recipients were sequenced from samples taken on day 63 after the first injection. Between 29 July and 7 August 2020, Cohort 1b enrolled 25 adults aged 18-55 years at one site in Boston, USA. Ad26.COV2.S was a replication-incompetent adenovirus type 26 vector that expressed a prefusion-stabilized SARS-CoV-2 spike protein derived from the original Wuhan strain. Per the germline V gene, MDHEN is the CDR1 and SYDVKM is the CDR2. V is shortened by 5 bases, J by 5 bases, and the region joining them spans 18 bases. Spanning cysteine to phenylalanine, the CDR3 consists of 16 amino acids. Of all the DNA, just the CDR3 is kept, 48 bases in frame from base 1. For this clone: What this receptor recognizes is not known. It has no much larger one-base neighbor in the sample; base qualities were not kept.

This specimen was peripheral blood, taken in a trial of Ad26.COV2.S vaccine versus placebo. The receptor was isolated from a person between 18 and 59 years old who received the Ad26.COV2.S COVID-19 vaccine or a placebo. The rearrangement joined TRBV28 to TRBJ1-4, with TRBD1 tentatively as D gene (6 bases match). The nucleotide sequence is TGTGCCAGCAGTCCCCTCCCCGGACAGACGAATGAAAAACTGTTTTTT. This codes for CASSPLPGQTNEKLFF.